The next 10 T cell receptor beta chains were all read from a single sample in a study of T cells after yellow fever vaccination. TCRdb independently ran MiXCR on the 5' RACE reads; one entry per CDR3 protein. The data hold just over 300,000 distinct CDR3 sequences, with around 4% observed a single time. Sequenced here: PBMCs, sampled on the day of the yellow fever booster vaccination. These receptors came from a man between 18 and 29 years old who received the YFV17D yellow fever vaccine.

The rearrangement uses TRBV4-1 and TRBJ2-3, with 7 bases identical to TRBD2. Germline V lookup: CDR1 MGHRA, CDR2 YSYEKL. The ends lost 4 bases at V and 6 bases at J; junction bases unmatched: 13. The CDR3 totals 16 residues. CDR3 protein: CASSPLVSGEGDTQYF. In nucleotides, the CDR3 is TGCGCCAGCAGCCCCCTAGTGAGCGGGGAGGGGGATACGCAGTATTTT.

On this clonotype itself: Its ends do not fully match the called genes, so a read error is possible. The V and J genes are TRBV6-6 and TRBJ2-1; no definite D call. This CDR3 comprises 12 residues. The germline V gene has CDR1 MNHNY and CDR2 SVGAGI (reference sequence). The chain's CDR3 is CASSPADAMSIF. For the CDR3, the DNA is TGTGCCAGCAGTCCGGCTGACGCGATGTCGATCTTC.

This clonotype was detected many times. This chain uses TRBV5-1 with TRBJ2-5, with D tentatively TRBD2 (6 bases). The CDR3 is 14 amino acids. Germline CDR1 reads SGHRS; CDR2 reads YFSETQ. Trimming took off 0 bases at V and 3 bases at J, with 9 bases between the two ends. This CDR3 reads CASSLGTTKETQYF. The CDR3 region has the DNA TGCGCCAGCAGCTTGGGGACTACTAAAGAGACCCAGTACTTC.

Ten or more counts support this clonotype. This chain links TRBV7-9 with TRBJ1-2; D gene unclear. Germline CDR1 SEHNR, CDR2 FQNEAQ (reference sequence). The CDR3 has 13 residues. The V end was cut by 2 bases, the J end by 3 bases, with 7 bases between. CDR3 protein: CASSLSMYYGYTF. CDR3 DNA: TGTGCCAGCAGCTTATCTATGTACTATGGCTACACCTTC.

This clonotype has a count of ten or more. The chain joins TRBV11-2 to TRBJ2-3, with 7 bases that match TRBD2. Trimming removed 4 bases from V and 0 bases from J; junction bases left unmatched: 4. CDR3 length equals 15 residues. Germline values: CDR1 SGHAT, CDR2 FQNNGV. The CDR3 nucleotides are TGTGCCAGCAGCTCGAGCGGGGCCAGCACAGATACGCAGTATTTT. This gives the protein CASSSSGASTDTQYF.

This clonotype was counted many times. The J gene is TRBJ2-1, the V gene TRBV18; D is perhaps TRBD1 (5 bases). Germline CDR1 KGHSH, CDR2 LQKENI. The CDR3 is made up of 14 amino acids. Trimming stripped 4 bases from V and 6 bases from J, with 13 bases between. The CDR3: CASSQTSGSNEQFF. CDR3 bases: TGTGCCAGCTCACAGACCTCAGGGTCCAATGAGCAGTTCTTC.

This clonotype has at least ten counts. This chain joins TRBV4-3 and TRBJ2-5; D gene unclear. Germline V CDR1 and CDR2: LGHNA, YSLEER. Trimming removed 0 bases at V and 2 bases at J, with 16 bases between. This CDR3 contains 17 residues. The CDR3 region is CASSQDNRQKGQETQYF. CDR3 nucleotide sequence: TGCGCCAGCAGCCAAGACAATCGGCAGAAAGGGCAAGAGACCCAGTACTTC.

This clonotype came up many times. The CDR3 is CAISEGVSNQPQHF. For the CDR3, the DNA is TGTGCCATCAGTGAAGGGGTTAGCAATCAGCCCCAGCATTTT. V usage is TRBV10-3 and J usage is TRBJ1-5; TRBD1 is a possible D gene (5 bases). Trimming pared 3 bases from V and 0 bases from J, leaving 6 bases between. The V gene's germline CDR1 is ENHRY and CDR2 SYGVKD. The CDR3 has 14 residues.

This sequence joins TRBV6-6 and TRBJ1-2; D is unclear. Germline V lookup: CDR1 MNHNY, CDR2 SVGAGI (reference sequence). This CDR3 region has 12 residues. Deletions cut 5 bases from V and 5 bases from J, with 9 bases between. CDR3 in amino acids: CASSTSEYGYTF. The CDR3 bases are TGTGCCAGCAGTACCTCTGAGTATGGCTACACCTTC.

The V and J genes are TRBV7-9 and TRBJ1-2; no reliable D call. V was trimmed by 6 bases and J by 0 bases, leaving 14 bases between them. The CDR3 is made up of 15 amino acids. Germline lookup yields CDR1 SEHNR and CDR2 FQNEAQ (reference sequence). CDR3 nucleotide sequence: TGTGCCAGCAGACCGCCGGGGAGTGCTAACTATGGCTACACCTTC. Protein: CASRPPGSANYGYTF. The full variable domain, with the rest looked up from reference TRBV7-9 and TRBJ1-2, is DTGVSQNPRHKITKRGQNVTFRCDPISEHNRLYWYRQTLGQGPEFLTYFQNEAQLEKSRLLSDRFSAERPKGSFSTLEIQRTEQGDSAMYLCASRPPGSANYGYTFGSGTRLTVV.